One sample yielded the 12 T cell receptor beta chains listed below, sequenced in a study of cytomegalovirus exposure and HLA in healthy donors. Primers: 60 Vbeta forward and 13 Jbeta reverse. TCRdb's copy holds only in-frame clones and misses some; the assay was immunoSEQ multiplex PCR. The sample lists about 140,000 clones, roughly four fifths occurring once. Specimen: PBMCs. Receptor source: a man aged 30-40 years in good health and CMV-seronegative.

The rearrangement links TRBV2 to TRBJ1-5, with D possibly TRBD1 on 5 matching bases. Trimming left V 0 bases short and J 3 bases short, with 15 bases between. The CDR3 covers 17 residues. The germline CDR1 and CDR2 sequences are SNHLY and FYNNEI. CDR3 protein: CASSEAATGFVNQPQHF. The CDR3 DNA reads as TGTGCCAGCAGTGAAGCGGCCACAGGATTCGTCAATCAGCCCCAGCATTTT. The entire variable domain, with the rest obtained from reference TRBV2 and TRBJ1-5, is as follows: EPEVTQTPSHQVTQMGQEVILRCVPISNHLYFYWYRQILGQKVEFLVSFYNNEISEKSEIFDDQFSVERPDGSNFTLKIRSTKLEDSAMYFCASSEAATGFVNQPQHFGDGTRLSIL.

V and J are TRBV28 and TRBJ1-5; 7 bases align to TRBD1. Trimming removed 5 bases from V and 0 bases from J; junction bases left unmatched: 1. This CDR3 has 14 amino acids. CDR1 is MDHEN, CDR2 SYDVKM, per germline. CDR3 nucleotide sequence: TGTGCCAGCAGTAACAGGGGTAGCAATCAGCCCCAGCATTTT. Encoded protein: CASSNRGSNQPQHF.

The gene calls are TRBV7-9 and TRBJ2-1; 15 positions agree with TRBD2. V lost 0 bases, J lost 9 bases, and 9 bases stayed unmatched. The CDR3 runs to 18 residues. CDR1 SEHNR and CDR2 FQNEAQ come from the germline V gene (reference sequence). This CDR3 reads CASSLAYRTSGRAGEQFF. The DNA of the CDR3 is TGTGCCAGCAGCTTAGCGTACAGGACTAGCGGGAGGGCGGGTGAGCAGTTCTTC.

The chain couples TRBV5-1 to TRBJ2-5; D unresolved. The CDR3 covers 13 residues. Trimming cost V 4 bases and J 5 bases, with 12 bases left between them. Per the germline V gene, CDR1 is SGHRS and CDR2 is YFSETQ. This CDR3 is CASSASEGETQYF. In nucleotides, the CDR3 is TGCGCCAGCAGCGCGAGCGAAGGCGAGACCCAGTACTTC.

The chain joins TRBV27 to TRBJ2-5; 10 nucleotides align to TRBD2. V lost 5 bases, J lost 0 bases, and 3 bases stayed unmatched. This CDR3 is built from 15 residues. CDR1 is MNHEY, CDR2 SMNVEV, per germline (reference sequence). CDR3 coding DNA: TGTGCCAGCAGTCTGGGACTAGCGTACCAAGAGACCCAGTACTTC. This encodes CASSLGLAYQETQYF.

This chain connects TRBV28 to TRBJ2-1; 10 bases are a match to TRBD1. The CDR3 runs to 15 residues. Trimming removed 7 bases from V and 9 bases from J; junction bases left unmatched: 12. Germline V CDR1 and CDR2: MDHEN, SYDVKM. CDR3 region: CASTVTGTGVAEQFF. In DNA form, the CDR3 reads TGTGCCAGCACCGTAACCGGGACAGGGGTCGCTGAGCAGTTCTTC. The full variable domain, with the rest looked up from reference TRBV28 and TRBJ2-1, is DVKVTQSSRYLVKRTGEKVFLECVQDMDHENMFWYRQDPGLGLRLIYFSYDVKMKEKGDIPEGYSVSREKKERFSLILESASTNQTSMYLCASTVTGTGVAEQFFGPGTRLTVL.

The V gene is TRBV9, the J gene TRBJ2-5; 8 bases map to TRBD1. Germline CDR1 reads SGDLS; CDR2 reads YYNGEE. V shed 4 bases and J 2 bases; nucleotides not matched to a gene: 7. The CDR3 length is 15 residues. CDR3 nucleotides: TGTGCCAGCAGCCCCGACGGGACAGGTCAAGAGACCCAGTACTTC. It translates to CASSPDGTGQETQYF.

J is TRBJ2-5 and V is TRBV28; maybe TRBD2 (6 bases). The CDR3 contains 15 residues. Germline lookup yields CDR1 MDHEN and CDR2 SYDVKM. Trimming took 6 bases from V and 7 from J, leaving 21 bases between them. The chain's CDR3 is CASSKGLDFAGTQYF. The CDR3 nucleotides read TGTGCCAGCAGCAAGGGACTGGACTTTGCGGGGACCCAGTACTTC.

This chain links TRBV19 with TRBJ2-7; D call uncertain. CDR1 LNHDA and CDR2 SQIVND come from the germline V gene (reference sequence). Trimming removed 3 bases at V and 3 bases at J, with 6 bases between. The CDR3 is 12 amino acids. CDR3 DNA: TGTGCCAGTAGTATTCTCGGCTACGAGCAGTACTTC. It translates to CASSILGYEQYF.

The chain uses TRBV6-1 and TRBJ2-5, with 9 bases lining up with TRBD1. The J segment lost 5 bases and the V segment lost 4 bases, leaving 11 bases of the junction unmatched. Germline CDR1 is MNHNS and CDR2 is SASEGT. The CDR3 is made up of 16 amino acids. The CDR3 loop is CASSASPGQGGETQYF. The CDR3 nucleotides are TGTGCCAGCAGTGCCTCTCCGGGACAGGGTGGGGAGACCCAGTACTTC.

The CDR3 bases are TGTGCCAGTAGTCCCGGGATCTATGGCTACACCTTC. Its translation is CASSPGIYGYTF. The V gene is TRBV19, the J gene TRBJ1-2; D is undetermined. Germline CDR1 and CDR2: LNHDA and SQIVND (reference sequence). CDR3 length: 12 residues. The ends were cut back, 5 bases at V and 4 bases at J, with 8 bases in the middle.

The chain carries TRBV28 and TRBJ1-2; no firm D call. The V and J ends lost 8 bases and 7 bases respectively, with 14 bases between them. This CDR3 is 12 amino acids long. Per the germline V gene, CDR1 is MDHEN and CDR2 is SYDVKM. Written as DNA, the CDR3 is TGTGCCAGCGGACGGGGAGAGGGTGGCTACACCTTC. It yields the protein CASGRGEGGYTF.